This T cell receptor (beta chain) came from a study of cytomegalovirus exposure and HLA in healthy donors. Study-level points and caveats: A missense variant in DCLRE1C was later tied to TCR beta V- and J-gene trimming. Owing to their indistinguishability, certain V segments, notably TRBV6-2 and TRBV6-3, were excluded.

The V gene lost 2 bases and the J gene lost 6 bases, with 8 bases spanning the gap. The germline V gene has CDR1 SGHDT and CDR2 YYEEEE. This CDR3 contains 12 residues. About this clone: Its antigen is not known.

The study ran its PCR with 60 Vbeta and 13 Jbeta primers. In the original processing: About 10 million shared chains were among the 80 million or so unique TCR beta chains that a later analysis counted. This table comes from immunoSEQ multiplex PCR, and its TCRdb copy is limited to in-frame clones, with some not included. V and J calls and clone size come straight from that table; D and trimming were deduced from the DNA. Counted here are 150,000 to 250,000 clones, around 74% occurring once; the ten biggest clones make up 1.5%. Unrecorded immune exposures were likely, despite nominal health at sampling.

J is TRBJ1-1 and V is TRBV5-6; D remains unclear. The receptor's source is a girl aged 5 to 17 in good health and CMV-seropositive. The sample consisted of PBMCs. The CDR3 protein is CASSFVRAEAFF. The CDR3 DNA follows: TGTGCCAGCAGCTTTGTGCGGGCTGAAGCTTTCTTT.